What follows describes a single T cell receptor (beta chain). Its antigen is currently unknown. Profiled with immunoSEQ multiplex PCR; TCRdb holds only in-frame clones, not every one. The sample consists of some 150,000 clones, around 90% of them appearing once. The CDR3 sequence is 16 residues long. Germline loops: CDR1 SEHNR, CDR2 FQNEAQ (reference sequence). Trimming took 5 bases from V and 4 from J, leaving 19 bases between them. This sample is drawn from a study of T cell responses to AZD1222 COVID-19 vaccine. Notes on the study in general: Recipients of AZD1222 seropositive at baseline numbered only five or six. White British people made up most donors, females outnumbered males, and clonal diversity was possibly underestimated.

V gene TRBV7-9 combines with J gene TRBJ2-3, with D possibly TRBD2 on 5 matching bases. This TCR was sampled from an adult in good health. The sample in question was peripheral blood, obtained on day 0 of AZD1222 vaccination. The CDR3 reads CASSVGGRGGADTQYF. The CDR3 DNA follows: TGTGCCAGCAGCGTTGGTGGGAGAGGCGGTGCAGATACGCAGTATTTT.